A single sample is the source of the 28 T cell receptor beta chains below, sequenced in a study of T cell responses to AZD1222 COVID-19 vaccine. Using immunoSEQ multiplex PCR, the repertoire was profiled, and TCRdb retains in-frame clones only, with some absent. The repertoire holds about 96,000 clones, with approximately 87% as singletons. The sample was peripheral blood, taken on day 0 of AZD1222 vaccination. All receptors derive from an adult in good health.

This chain links TRBV5-1 with TRBJ1-1; D is unresolved. CDR1 and CDR2 (germline): SGHRS, YFSETQ. This CDR3 is 14 amino acids long. Trimming left V 2 bases short and J 1 base short, with 9 bases between. CDR3 protein: CASSFLTENTEAFF. The DNA for the CDR3 is TGCGCCAGCAGCTTTCTAACCGAGAACACTGAAGCTTTCTTT.

The chain joins TRBV5-4 to TRBJ2-3; 13 bases align to TRBD2. V shed 2 bases, J shed 4 bases, and the junction held 4 bases outside the gene matches. The CDR3 consists of 16 residues. In germline, CDR1 is SGHNT, CDR2 YYREEE (reference sequence). The CDR3 DNA reads TGTGCCAGCAGCTTTCGGACTAGCGGGAGCGCAGATACGCAGTATTTT. It is translated as CASSFRTSGSADTQYF.

The chain employs TRBV15 and TRBJ1-6; D is uncertain. Germline V gene sequence: CDR1 LNHNV, CDR2 YYDKDF (reference sequence). Deletions cut 3 bases from V and 0 bases from J, with 6 bases between. The CDR3 runs to 15 residues. As DNA, the CDR3 is TGTGCCACCAGCAGTAAAAGCTCCTATAATTCACCCCTCCACTTT. Translated, it gives CATSSKSSYNSPLHF.

The chain links TRBV5-1 to TRBJ1-4; 7 bases are shared with TRBD1. The CDR3 consists of 14 residues. Germline CDR1 is SGHRS and CDR2 is YFSETQ. Trimming took 4 bases from V and 6 from J; bases not matched to a gene: 6. The CDR3 loop is CASSPGGRDEKLFF. DNA of the CDR3: TGCGCCAGCAGCCCAGGGGGGCGGGATGAAAAACTGTTTTTT.

The chain recombines TRBV10-3 with TRBJ2-2, with D perhaps TRBD2 (5 bases). The CDR3 runs 15 residues. Germline V gene sequence: CDR1 ENHRY, CDR2 SYGVKD. V lost 9 bases, J lost 4 bases, and 18 bases lay in between. The CDR3 sequence is CAIEPSESGTGELFF. In DNA form, the CDR3 reads TGTGCCATAGAACCGAGCGAGAGCGGCACCGGGGAGCTGTTTTTT.

The chain couples TRBV28 to TRBJ2-3, with unresolved D. V was pared by 5 bases and J by 0 bases, with 15 bases between. The germline CDR1 and CDR2 sequences are MDHEN and SYDVKM. The CDR3 is 16 residues long. CDR3 region: CASSKLLRTSTDTQYF. The CDR3 nucleotides read TGTGCCAGCAGTAAATTACTCCGAACTAGCACAGATACGCAGTATTTT. The entire variable domain, with the rest obtained from reference TRBV28 and TRBJ2-3, is as follows: DVKVTQSSRYLVKRTGEKVFLECVQDMDHENMFWYRQDPGLGLRLIYFSYDVKMKEKGDIPEGYSVSREKKERFSLILESASTNQTSMYLCASSKLLRTSTDTQYFGPGTRLTVL.

The genes are TRBV3-1 (or the pseudogene TRBV3-2) and TRBJ1-3; 7 bases agree with TRBD1. V lost 6 bases to trimming and J lost 4 bases; unmatched junction nucleotides: 9. CDR1 and CDR2 (germline): LGHDT, YNNKEL (reference sequence). The CDR3 consists of 15 residues. CDR3 sequence reads: CASREQGTRGNTIYF. CDR3 DNA sequence: TGTGCCAGCAGGGAACAGGGGACGAGGGGAAACACCATATATTTT.

The J gene is TRBJ1-1, the V gene TRBV4-3; D remains unclear. The V gene lost 0 bases and the J gene lost 4 bases, with 6 bases spanning the gap. The germline CDR1 and CDR2 sequences are LGHNA and YSLEER. The CDR3 length is 13 residues. The CDR3 region is CASSQDLSTEAFF. The CDR3 bases are TGCGCCAGCAGCCAAGATTTGAGCACTGAAGCTTTCTTT.

For the CDR3, the DNA is TGTGCCAGCATTCCTAGACAGGGAGGCAATCAGCCCCAGCATTTT. It yields the protein CASIPRQGGNQPQHF. This sequence joins TRBV28 and TRBJ1-5; 7 bases are shared with TRBD1. CDR1 and CDR2 (germline): MDHEN, SYDVKM. Unmatched junction bases numbered 8, after V lost 7 bases and J lost 2 bases. The CDR3 has 15 residues.

This clone showed up just a few times. The V gene is TRBV9, the J gene TRBJ2-7; maybe TRBD2 (6 bases). The V end was cut by 0 bases, the J end by 6 bases, with 10 bases between. The germline gives CDR1 SGDLS, CDR2 YYNGEE. CDR3 length: 13 amino acids. The CDR3 loop is CASSVESGAEQYF. The DNA of the CDR3 is TGTGCCAGCAGCGTAGAGTCGGGAGCCGAGCAGTACTTC.

The sample holds one count of this clone. The chain employs TRBV20-1 and TRBJ2-7, with a tentative D call TRBD2 (6 bases). The CDR3 length is 14 residues. Deletions cut 3 bases from V and 3 bases from J, with 15 bases between. Germline V lookup: CDR1 DFQATT, CDR2 SNEGSKA (reference sequence). The CDR3: CSASSGRGSYEQYF. The CDR3 region has the DNA TGCAGTGCTAGTTCCGGGAGAGGTAGCTACGAGCAGTACTTC.

The sample holds one count of this clone. The rearrangement links TRBV27 to TRBJ1-2; the D gene is possibly TRBD1 (6 bases). The CDR3 is made up of 12 amino acids. V was trimmed by 3 bases and J by 6 bases, leaving 8 bases between them. Germline lookup yields CDR1 MNHEY and CDR2 SMNVEV (reference sequence). CDR3 coding DNA: TGTGCCAGCAGTTTGCCAGGGGATGGCTACACCTTC. Translated: CASSLPGDGYTF.

The chain recombines TRBV5-1 with TRBJ2-5, with D possibly being TRBD1 (5 bases). Germline V gene data show CDR1 as SGHRS and CDR2 as YFSETQ. V lost 7 bases to trimming and J lost 3 bases, with 16 bases between them. This CDR3 contains 14 residues. The chain's CDR3 is CASRARDHKETQYF. DNA for the CDR3: TGCGCCAGCCGGGCCAGGGATCACAAAGAGACCCAGTACTTC. The variable domain in full, completed from reference TRBV5-1 and TRBJ2-5, reads KAGVTQTPRYLIKTRGQQVTLSCSPISGHRSVSWYQQTPGQGLQFLFEYFSETQRNKGNFPGRFSGRQFSNSRSEMNVSTLELGDSALYLCASRARDHKETQYFGPGTRLLVL.

The genes are TRBV19 and TRBJ1-1; tentative D call: TRBD1 (6 bases). The V end lost 2 bases, the J end lost 5 bases, and 12 bases lay between the germline ends. CDR3 length equals 14 residues. Germline CDR1 is LNHDA and CDR2 is SQIVND (reference sequence). CDR3 loop: CASSIWGRNTEAFF. Here the CDR3 DNA reads TGTGCCAGTAGTATATGGGGGCGCAATACTGAAGCTTTCTTT.

V and J are TRBV7-9 and TRBJ2-7, with D unclear. V gave up 5 bases and J gave up 3 bases, with 11 bases separating them. The CDR3 runs to 13 residues. Looked up from germline, CDR1 is SEHNR and CDR2 is FQNEAQ (reference sequence). The CDR3 protein is CASSPRSFYEQYF. CDR3 in DNA: TGTGCCAGCAGCCCCCGAAGTTTCTACGAGCAGTACTTC.

This clone occurred once. The V gene is TRBV5-1, the J gene TRBJ2-7; 8 bases are shared with TRBD2. The CDR3 is made up of 19 amino acids. V lost 3 bases to trimming and J lost 2 bases; unmatched junction nucleotides: 19. Per germline, CDR1 SGHRS and CDR2 YFSETQ. CDR3 nucleotides: TGCGCCAGCAGCTCGCCCGAAAAAATAACTAGCGGAATTACCTACGAGCAGTACTTC. Residues: CASSSPEKITSGITYEQYF.

V usage is TRBV19 and J usage is TRBJ1-5; possibly TRBD1 for D (6 bases). In germline, CDR1 is LNHDA, CDR2 SQIVND (reference sequence). This CDR3 comprises 18 residues. V lost 5 bases and J lost 0, with 20 bases in between. CDR3 region: CASSFISRDTYSNQPQHF. As DNA, the CDR3 is TGTGCCAGTAGTTTCATTTCCCGGGACACATATAGCAATCAGCCCCAGCATTTT.

The chain carries TRBV30 and TRBJ1-3, with 7 positions matching TRBD1. The CDR3 sequence is 16 residues long. The V gene end was trimmed by 0 bases and the J gene end by 3 bases; junction bases not matched to a gene: 8. The germline CDR1 and CDR2 sequences are GTSNPN and SVGIG (reference sequence). This CDR3 reads CAWSVRGQTLGNTIYF. Here the CDR3 DNA reads TGTGCCTGGAGTGTAAGGGGACAGACCCTTGGAAACACCATATATTTT.

Regarding this clone: Compared with germline, one end of the junction differs, possibly owing to a read error. The chain employs TRBV6-2 or TRBV6-3 and TRBJ2-1; 13 nucleotides match TRBD2. CDR1 is MNHEY and CDR2 is SVGEGT in the germline V gene. The CDR3 has 17 residues. The CDR3 protein is CAGSYSLAGGGSDEQFF. CDR3 nucleotide sequence: TGTGCCGGCAGTTACTCACTAGCGGGAGGGGGCTCCGATGAGCAGTTCTTC.

V gene TRBV2 combines with J gene TRBJ1-5; a possible D gene is TRBD1 (6 bases). Germline V gene lookup returns CDR1 SNHLY and CDR2 FYNNEI. This CDR3 contains 13 residues. V was cut by 6 bases and J by 4 bases, with 10 bases left in between. CDR3 sequence: CASRWTANQPQHF. Written as DNA, the CDR3 is TGTGCCAGCAGATGGACAGCAAATCAGCCCCAGCATTTT.

The chain joins TRBV15 to TRBJ1-2; tentative D call: TRBD1 (5 bases). V was shortened by 4 bases and J by 5 bases, with 17 bases between the two germline ends. Germline-derived CDR1 and CDR2 are LNHNV and YYDKDF (reference sequence). CDR3 length: 15 residues. The CDR3 nucleotides read TGTGCCACCAGCAAAATGTCAGGGATCGGGTATGGCTACACCTTC. Its translation is CATSKMSGIGYGYTF.

The V and J genes are TRBV7-8 and TRBJ2-2, with TRBD2 identical over 10 bases. The germline gives CDR1 SGHVS, CDR2 FQNEAQ. Trimming removed 5 bases from V and 4 bases from J; junction bases left unmatched: 7. The CDR3 totals 16 residues. Written as DNA, the CDR3 is TGTGCCAGCAGCCCTCGTAGCGGGAGGAGCACCGGGGAGCTGTTTTTT. This encodes CASSPRSGRSTGELFF.

V gene TRBV27 combines with J gene TRBJ1-1; maybe TRBD1 (5 bases). CDR3 length: 13 residues. The germline V gene has CDR1 MNHEY and CDR2 SMNVEV (reference sequence). V was trimmed by 7 bases and J by 5 bases, leaving 14 bases between them. CDR3 sequence reads: CASIRSPGTEAFF. Written as DNA, the CDR3 is TGTGCCAGCATCCGCAGCCCAGGGACTGAAGCTTTCTTT.

The J gene is TRBJ1-1, the V gene TRBV5-1; D remains ambiguous. The CDR3 loop spans 13 amino acids. Germline-derived CDR1 and CDR2 are SGHRS and YFSETQ. The V end lost 6 bases, the J end lost 0 bases, and 9 bases lay between the germline ends. The CDR3 nucleotides are TGCGCCAGCACCGGGCGGTTGAACACTGAAGCTTTCTTT. It encodes CASTGRLNTEAFF.

In its sample, this clone was seen once. This chain uses TRBV2 with TRBJ1-2, with 10 bases that match TRBD1. Germline V gene data show CDR1 as SNHLY and CDR2 as FYNNEI. The CDR3 sequence is 14 residues long. The J segment lost 4 bases and the V segment lost 5 bases, leaving 4 bases of the junction unmatched. The CDR3 loop is CASSRQGAAYGYTF. CDR3 nucleotide sequence: TGTGCCAGCAGTCGACAGGGGGCCGCCTATGGCTACACCTTC.

This sequence joins TRBV5-1 and TRBJ1-1; D is uncertain. The CDR3 consists of 15 residues. Germline CDR1 is SGHRS and CDR2 is YFSETQ. The V gene lost 0 bases and the J gene lost 0 bases, with 9 bases spanning the gap. The CDR3 protein is CASSLAADMNTEAFF. CDR3 nucleotides: TGCGCCAGCAGCTTGGCAGCGGATATGAACACTGAAGCTTTCTTT.

The gene calls are TRBV6-4 and TRBJ2-2, with 7 bases fitting TRBD2. Germline V gene data show CDR1 as MRHNA and CDR2 as SNTAGT. CDR3 length: 14 residues. V lost 4 bases, J lost 1 base, and 0 bases stayed unmatched. The CDR3 nucleotides are TGTGCCAGCAGTGCTAGCGGGAACACCGGGGAGCTGTTTTTT. It translates to CASSASGNTGELFF.

This clone was observed a few times. V usage is TRBV3-1 (or the pseudogene TRBV3-2) and J usage is TRBJ1-1; the match to TRBD1 covers 11 bases. CDR3 length: 13 amino acids. Germline V gene sequence: CDR1 LGHDT, CDR2 YNNKEL (reference sequence). J lost 5 bases, V lost 6 bases, and 2 bases had no gene match. CDR3 residues: CASRGQGDTEAFF. CDR3 nucleotide sequence: TGTGCCAGCAGGGGACAGGGGGATACTGAAGCTTTCTTT.